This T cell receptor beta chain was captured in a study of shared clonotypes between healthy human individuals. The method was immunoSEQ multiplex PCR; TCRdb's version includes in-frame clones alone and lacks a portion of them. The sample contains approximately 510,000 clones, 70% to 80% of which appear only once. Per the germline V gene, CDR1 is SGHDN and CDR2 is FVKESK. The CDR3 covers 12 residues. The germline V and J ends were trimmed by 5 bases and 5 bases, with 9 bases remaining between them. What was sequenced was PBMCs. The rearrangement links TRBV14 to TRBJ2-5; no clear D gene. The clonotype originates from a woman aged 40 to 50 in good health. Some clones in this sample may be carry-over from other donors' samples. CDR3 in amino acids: CASSTRAETQYF. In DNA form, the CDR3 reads TGTGCCAGCAGCACAAGGGCCGAGACCCAGTACTTC. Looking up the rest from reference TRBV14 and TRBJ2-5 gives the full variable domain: EAGVTQFPSHSVIEKGQTVTLRCDPISGHDNLYWYRRVMGKEIKFLLHFVKESKQDESGMPNNRFLAERTGGTYSTLKVQPAELEDSGVYFCASSTRAETQYFGPGTRLLVL.